This T cell receptor beta chain was recorded in a study of CD8 T cells in ankylosing spondylitis. Findings and caveats of the study: Clones tied to disease were said to be significantly enriched in matched ankylosing spondylitis synovial fluid. Seven or eight highly homologous variants formed a TCR beta motif that appeared characteristic of ankylosing spondylitis blood.

Regarding this clonotype: Its antigen is undetermined.

The germline gives CDR1 GTSNPN, CDR2 SVGIG (reference sequence). This CDR3 region has 15 residues. V dropped 4 bases and J dropped 4; count of bases not matched to a gene: 9. As the method for making TCR beta libraries, quantitative 5'-RACE with molecular barcodes was used. TCRdb fed the 5' RACE reads into MiXCR, producing one record per CDR3 protein. In the table there are 250,000 to 350,000 distinct CDR3 sequences, over 15% of which are singletons. This sequence originates from a male donor with ankylosing spondylitis or in good health (not recorded which). V and J are TRBV30 and TRBJ2-3, with 9 bases fitting TRBD2. Material for sequencing was blood, either unsorted or a sorted T cell fraction (not recorded which). The CDR3 region is CAWKGSGSRADTQYF. The CDR3, as DNA: TGTGCCTGGAAGGGTAGCGGGAGTAGGGCAGATACGCAGTATTTT.